This T cell receptor (beta chain) was sequenced for a study of early T cells in non-severe SARS-CoV-2 infection. Study background: The authors sequenced bulk RNA from unsorted whole blood, leaving chains unpaired.

Germline CDR1 is KGHDR and CDR2 is SFDVKD. V dropped 6 bases and J dropped 0; count of bases not matched to a gene: 0. This CDR3 is built from 14 residues. Attachment of unique molecular identifiers was made to individual cDNA molecules. In TCRdb, the 5' RACE reads were re-called with MiXCR into one record per CDR3 protein. The sample lists fewer than 25,000 distinct CDR3 sequences, 3.6% occurring once. Study conclusions and caveats: Matches to VDJdb favored anti-spike CD8 responses and missed private and CD4 specificities.

This clonotype was observed many times. The antigen remains undetermined. The rearrangement links TRBV24-1 to TRBJ2-3, with TRBD2 matching 9 bases. Sequenced material: whole blood. This receptor was identified in an adult who was a healthcare worker with PCR-confirmed SARS-CoV-2 infection or an uninfected control (not recorded which). CDR3: CATSSGRSTDTQYF. The CDR3 coding sequence is TGTGCCACCAGTAGCGGGAGGAGCACAGATACGCAGTATTTT.